This T cell receptor (beta chain) was sequenced in a study of cytomegalovirus exposure and HLA in healthy donors. Turning to the study itself: An earlier analysis found 110 million or so unique TCR beta sequences from about 190 million T cells. A data release that came early held tens of millions of unique TCRs from HLA-typed donors. Study outcomes and limitations: TCR beta chains numbering 164 were designated cytomegalovirus-associated. There were some public TCRs occurring in many donors, but most TCR sequences were rare.

Trimming removed 0 bases from V and 5 bases from J, with 8 bases in between. The CDR3 has 14 residues. Germline CDR1 MNHNY, CDR2 SVGAGI (reference sequence). Details on this clone: The antigen is undetermined.

Vbeta (60) and Jbeta (13) primers were used in the PCR. Data came from immunoSEQ multiplex PCR; TCRdb stores just in-frame clones and leaves some out. This table holds 200,000 or so clones, approximately 81% found once. The specimen was PBMCs. The chain has TRBV6-6 and TRBJ1-5; possibly TRBD1 for D (6 bases). This receptor was obtained from a boy aged 10-17 years in good health and CMV-seronegative. CDR3 DNA sequence: TGTGCCAGCAGTTACTCGAGGGGGTATCAGCCCCAGCATTTT. As protein: CASSYSRGYQPQHF.